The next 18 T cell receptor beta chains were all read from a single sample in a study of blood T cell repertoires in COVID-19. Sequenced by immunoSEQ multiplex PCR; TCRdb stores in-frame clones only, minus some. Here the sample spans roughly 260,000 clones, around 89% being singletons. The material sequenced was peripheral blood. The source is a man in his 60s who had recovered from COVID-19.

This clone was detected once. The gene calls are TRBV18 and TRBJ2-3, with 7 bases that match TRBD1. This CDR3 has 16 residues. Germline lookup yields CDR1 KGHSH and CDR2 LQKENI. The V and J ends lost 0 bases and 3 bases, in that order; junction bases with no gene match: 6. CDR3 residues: CASSPPGTAPTDTQYF. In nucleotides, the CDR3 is TGTGCCAGCTCACCACCCGGGACAGCCCCTACAGATACGCAGTATTTT.

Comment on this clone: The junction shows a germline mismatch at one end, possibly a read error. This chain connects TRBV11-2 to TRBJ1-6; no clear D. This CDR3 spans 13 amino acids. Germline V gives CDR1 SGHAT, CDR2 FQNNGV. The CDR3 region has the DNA TGTGCCAGCAGCTTCCAGGATAAATCACCCCTCCACTTT. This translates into CASSFQDKSPLHF.

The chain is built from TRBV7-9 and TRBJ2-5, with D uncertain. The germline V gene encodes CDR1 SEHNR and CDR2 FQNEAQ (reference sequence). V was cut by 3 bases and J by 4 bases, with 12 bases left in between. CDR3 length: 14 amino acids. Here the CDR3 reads CASSFPLEIETQYF. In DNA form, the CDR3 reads TGTGCCAGCAGCTTCCCCTTGGAGATAGAGACCCAGTACTTC. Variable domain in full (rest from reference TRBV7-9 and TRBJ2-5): DTGVSQNPRHKITKRGQNVTFRCDPISEHNRLYWYRQTLGQGPEFLTYFQNEAQLEKSRLLSDRFSAERPKGSFSTLEIQRTEQGDSAMYLCASSFPLEIETQYFGPGTRLLVL.

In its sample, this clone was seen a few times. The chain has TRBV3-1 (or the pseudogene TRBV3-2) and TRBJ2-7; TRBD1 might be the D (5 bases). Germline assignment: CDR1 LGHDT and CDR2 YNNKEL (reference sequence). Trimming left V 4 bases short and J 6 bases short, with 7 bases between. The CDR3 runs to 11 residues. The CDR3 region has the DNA TGTGCCAGCAGCCGAGACAGCGAGCAGTACTTC. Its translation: CASSRDSEQYF.

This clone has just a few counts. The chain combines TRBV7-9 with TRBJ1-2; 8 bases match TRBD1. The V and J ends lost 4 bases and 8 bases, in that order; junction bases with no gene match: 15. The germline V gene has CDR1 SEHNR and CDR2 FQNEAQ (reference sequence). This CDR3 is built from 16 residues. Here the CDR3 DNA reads TGTGCCAGCAGCTCTAGTGCCCGATACAGGGGGTCGGGCTACACCTTC. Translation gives CASSSSARYRGSGYTF.

The CDR3 sequence: CSGLRNTEAFF. The CDR3 DNA reads as TGCAGCGGTCTTAGGAACACTGAAGCTTTCTTT. The chain uses TRBV29-1 and TRBJ1-1; D is uncertain. CDR1 is SQVTM, CDR2 ANQGSEA, per germline. The CDR3 runs 11 residues. Deletions cut 7 bases from V and 1 base from J, with 7 bases between.

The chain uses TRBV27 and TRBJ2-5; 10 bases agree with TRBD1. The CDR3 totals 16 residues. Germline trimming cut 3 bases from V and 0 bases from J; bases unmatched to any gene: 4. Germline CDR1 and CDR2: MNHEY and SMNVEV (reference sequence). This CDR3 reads CASSFRDRGYQETQYF. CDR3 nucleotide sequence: TGTGCCAGCAGTTTCCGGGACAGGGGCTACCAAGAGACCCAGTACTTC.

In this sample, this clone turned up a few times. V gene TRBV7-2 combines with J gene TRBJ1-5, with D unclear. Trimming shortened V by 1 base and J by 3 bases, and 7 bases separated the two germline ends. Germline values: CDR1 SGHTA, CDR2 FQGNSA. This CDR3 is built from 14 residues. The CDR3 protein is CASSLGHNNQPQHF. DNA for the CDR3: TGTGCCAGCAGCTTAGGGCACAACAATCAGCCCCAGCATTTT.

The CDR3 bases are TGTGCCACCAGTGATCCGGGACTCCCCTATGGCTACACCTTC. Protein sequence: CATSDPGLPYGYTF. The rearrangement joins TRBV24-1 to TRBJ1-2, with D tentatively TRBD1 (5 bases). V was pared by 3 bases and J by 4 bases, with 11 bases between. The germline V gene has CDR1 KGHDR and CDR2 SFDVKD. The CDR3 consists of 14 residues.

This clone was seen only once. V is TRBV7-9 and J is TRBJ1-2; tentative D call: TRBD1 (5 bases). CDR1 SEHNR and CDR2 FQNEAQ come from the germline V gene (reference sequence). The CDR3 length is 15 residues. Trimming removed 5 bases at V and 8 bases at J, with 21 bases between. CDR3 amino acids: CASSGPPGLSGGYTF. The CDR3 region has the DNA TGTGCCAGCAGCGGCCCACCGGGACTTAGCGGAGGCTACACCTTC.

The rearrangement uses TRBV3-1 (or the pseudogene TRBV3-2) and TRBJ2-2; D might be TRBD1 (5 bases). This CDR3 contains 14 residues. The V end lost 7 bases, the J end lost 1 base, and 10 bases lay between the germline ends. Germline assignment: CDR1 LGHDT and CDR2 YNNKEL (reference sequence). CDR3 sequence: CASNRGQNTGELFF. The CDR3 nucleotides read TGTGCCAGCAACCGAGGACAGAACACCGGGGAGCTGTTTTTT.

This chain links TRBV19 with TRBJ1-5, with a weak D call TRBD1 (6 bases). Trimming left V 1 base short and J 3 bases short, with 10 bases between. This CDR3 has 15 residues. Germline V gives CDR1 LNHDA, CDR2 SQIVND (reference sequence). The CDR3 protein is CASSIADRYNQPQHF. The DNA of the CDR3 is TGTGCCAGTAGTATAGCCGACAGGTACAATCAGCCCCAGCATTTT.

This CDR3 reads CASSVGAGGSEQYF. The CDR3 coding sequence is TGTGCCAGCAGCGTAGGGGCAGGGGGCAGCGAGCAGTACTTC. The rearrangement uses TRBV9 and TRBJ2-7; TRBD1 matches 8 bases. CDR1 is SGDLS and CDR2 is YYNGEE in the germline V gene. The V and J ends lost 0 bases and 6 bases, in that order; junction bases with no gene match: 5. The CDR3 covers 14 residues.

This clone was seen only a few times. Here the CDR3 reads CASSSGVRGYTF. For the CDR3, the DNA is TGTGCCAGCAGCAGCGGGGTGCGTGGCTACACCTTC. The V call is TRBV21-1, the J call TRBJ1-2. TRBV21-1 counts as a pseudogene. CDR3 size: 12 residues.

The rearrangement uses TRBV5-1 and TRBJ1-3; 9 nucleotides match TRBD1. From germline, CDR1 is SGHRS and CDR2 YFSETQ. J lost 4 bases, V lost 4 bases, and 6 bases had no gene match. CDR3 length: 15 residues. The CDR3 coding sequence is TGCGCCAGCAGCCCGGGGACAGGGCGGGGAAACACCATATATTTT. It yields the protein CASSPGTGRGNTIYF. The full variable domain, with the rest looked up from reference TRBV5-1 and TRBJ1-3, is KAGVTQTPRYLIKTRGQQVTLSCSPISGHRSVSWYQQTPGQGLQFLFEYFSETQRNKGNFPGRFSGRQFSNSRSEMNVSTLELGDSALYLCASSPGTGRGNTIYFGEGSWLTVV.

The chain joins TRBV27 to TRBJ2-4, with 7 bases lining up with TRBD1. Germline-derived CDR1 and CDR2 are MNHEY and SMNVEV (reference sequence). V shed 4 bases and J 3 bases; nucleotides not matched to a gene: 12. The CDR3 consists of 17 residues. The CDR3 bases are TGTGCCAGCAGTTCCCGGGACAGTCTGTCCTACAAAAACATTCAGTACTTC. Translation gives CASSSRDSLSYKNIQYF.

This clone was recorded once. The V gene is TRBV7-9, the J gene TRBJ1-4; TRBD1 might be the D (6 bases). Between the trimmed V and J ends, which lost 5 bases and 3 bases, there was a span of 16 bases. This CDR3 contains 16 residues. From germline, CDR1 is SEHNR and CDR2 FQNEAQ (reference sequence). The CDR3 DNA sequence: TGTGCCAGCAGCAGCGCCCGGGACACTTCTAATGAAAAACTGTTTTTT. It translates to CASSSARDTSNEKLFF.

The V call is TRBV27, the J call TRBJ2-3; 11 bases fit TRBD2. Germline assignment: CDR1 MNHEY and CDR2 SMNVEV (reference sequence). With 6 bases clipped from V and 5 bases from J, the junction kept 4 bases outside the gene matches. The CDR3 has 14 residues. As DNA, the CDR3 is TGTGCCAGCAGGGTAGCGGGGGGGATAGATACGCAGTATTTT. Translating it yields CASRVAGGIDTQYF.